A selection of T cell receptor beta chains follows, all from one sample in a study of a mutant IDH1 vaccine in newly diagnosed glioma. Their antigens are not known. Profiling relied on immunoSEQ multiplex PCR, and the TCRdb table lists in-frame clones only, not all of them. The sample lists some 130,000 clones, about 80% occurring once. The sample in question was PBMCs, obtained from a glioma patient whose treatment included an IDH1 peptide vaccine. These receptors originate from a man aged 35 to 55 with glioma. The CDR3 runs from the conserved cysteine through the conserved F or W. A D gene is named only where the DNA matches it firmly.

d_call	j_call	v_call	cdr3_aa
.	TRBJ2-7	TRBV5-1	CASSLGTTLSSYEQYF
TRBD1	TRBJ1-5	TRBV15	CATSRDRFNQPQHF
TRBD1	TRBJ1-2	TRBV5-4	CASSLEGQRVGYGYTF
.	TRBJ2-5	TRBV27	CASSFGGGETQYF
.	TRBJ1-1	TRBV7-2	CASSLAIQGNTEAFF
.	TRBJ2-5	TRBV6-1	CASKGLILIGETQYF
TRBD2	TRBJ2-3	TRBV19	CASRPAGGTDTQYF
.	TRBJ1-2	TRBV25-1	CASSAPGRPTHGYTF
.	TRBJ1-1	TRBV19	CASNGVGGYGEAFF
.	TRBJ2-3	TRBV7-8	CASSLGKDTQYF